This T cell receptor (beta chain) originates from a study of blood T cell repertoires in COVID-19. As for the study in general: From the United States, Italy and Spain came samples of acute and convalescent COVID-19.

The germline V and J ends were trimmed by 4 bases and 11 bases, with 21 bases remaining between them. The CDR3 spans 14 residues. In germline, CDR1 is SGHDT, CDR2 YYEEEE. This clone has just a few counts. Clones were sequenced by immunoSEQ multiplex PCR, and TCRdb holds only the in-frame ones, with some missing. The table has a few hundred thousand clones, approximately 81% seen once. Recovery among Cohort 3 donors was established by two negative PCRs, clearance, or symptom resolution. The sample taken for sequencing was PBMCs or T cells enriched from blood (not recorded which). The chain is built from TRBV5-6 and TRBJ2-5, with D perhaps TRBD1 (6 bases). The source of this sequence is a woman between 50 and 59 years old who had recovered from COVID-19. The CDR3 nucleotides are TGTGCCAGCAGCCCCTCGATGGGGGCCCGAATGCAGTACTTC. Encoded protein: CASSPSMGARMQYF. The whole variable domain, remainder taken from reference TRBV5-6 and TRBJ2-5, is DAGVTQSPTHLIKTRGQQVTLRCSPKSGHDTVSWYQQALGQGPQFIFQYYEEEERQRGNFPDRFSGHQFPNYSSELNVNALLLGDSALYLCASSPSMGARMQYFGPGTRLLVL.